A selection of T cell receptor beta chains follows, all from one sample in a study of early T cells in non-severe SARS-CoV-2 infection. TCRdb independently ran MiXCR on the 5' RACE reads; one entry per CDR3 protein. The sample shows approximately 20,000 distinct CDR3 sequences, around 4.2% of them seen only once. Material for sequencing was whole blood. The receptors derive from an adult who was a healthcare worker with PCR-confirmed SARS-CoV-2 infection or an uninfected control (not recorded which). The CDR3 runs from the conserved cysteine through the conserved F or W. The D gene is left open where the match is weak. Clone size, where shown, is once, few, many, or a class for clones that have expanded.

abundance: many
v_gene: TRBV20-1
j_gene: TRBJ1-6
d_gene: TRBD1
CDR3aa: CSARIGTAPASDSPLHF
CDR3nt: TGCAGTGCTAGGATCGGGACAGCTCCGGCTAGTGATTCACCCCTCCACTTT

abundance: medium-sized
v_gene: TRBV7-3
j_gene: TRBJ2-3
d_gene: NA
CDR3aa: CASSQTGHDTQYF
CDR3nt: TGTGCCAGCAGTCAAACGGGGCATGATACGCAGTATTTT

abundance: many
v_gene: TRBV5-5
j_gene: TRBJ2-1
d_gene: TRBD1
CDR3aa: CASSRTGQVGYNEQFF
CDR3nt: TGTGCCAGCAGCCGGACCGGACAGGTGGGGTACAATGAGCAGTTCTTC

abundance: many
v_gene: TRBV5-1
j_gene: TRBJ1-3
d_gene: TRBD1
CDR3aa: CASSLRTIGTEENTIYF
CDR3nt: TGCGCCAGCAGCTTGCGTACTATCGGGACAGAAGAAAACACCATATATTTT

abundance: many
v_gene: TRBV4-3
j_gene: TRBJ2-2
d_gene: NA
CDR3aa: CASSQMLAGGELFF
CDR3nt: TGCGCCAGCAGCCAAATGCTGGCTGGCGGGGAGCTGTTTTTT

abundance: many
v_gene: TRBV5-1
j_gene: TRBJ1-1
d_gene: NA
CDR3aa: CASSEGGRATEAFF
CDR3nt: TGCGCCAGCAGCGAAGGAGGAAGGGCCACTGAAGCTTTCTTT

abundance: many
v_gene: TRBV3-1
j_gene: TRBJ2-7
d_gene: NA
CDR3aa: CASSQELGLSYEQYF
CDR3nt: TGTGCCAGCAGCCAAGAATTAGGGCTCTCCTACGAGCAGTACTTC

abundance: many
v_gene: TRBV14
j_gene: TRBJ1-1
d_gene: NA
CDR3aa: CASSLSGASFF
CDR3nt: TGTGCCAGCAGCCTCAGTGGAGCGTCTTTCTTT

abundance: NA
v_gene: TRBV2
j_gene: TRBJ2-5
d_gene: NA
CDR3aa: CASMLQETQYF
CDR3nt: TGTGCCAGCATGTTGCAAGAGACCCAGTACTTC

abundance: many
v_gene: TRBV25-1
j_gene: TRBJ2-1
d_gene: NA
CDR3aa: CASSDYSSGIYNEQFF
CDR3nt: TGTGCCAGCAGTGACTATTCCTCAGGGATCTACAATGAGCAGTTCTTC

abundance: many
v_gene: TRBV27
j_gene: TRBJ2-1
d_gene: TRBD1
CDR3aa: CASNPGQGASEQFF
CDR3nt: TGTGCCAGCAATCCAGGACAGGGGGCGTCTGAGCAGTTCTTC

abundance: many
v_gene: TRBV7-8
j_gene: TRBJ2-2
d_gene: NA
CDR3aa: CASSLRNTGELFF
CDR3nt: TGTGCCAGCAGCTTGCGGAACACCGGGGAGCTGTTTTTT

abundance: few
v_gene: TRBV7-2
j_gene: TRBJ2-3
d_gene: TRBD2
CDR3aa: CASSSLRAGPTGDTQYF
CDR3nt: TGTGCCAGCAGCTCTTTGAGAGCGGGACCAACGGGAGATACGCAGTATTTT

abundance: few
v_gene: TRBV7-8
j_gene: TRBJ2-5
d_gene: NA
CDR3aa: CASSFYGQTQQETQYF
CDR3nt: TGTGCCAGCAGCTTTTACGGACAGACCCAACAAGAGACCCAGTACTTC

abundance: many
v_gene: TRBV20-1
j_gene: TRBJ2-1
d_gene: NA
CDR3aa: CSATRVSSYNEQFF
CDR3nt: TGCAGTGCTACCCGGGTCAGCTCCTACAATGAGCAGTTCTTC

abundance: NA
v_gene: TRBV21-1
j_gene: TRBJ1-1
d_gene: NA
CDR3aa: CASSKTFTGVVDTEAFF
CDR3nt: TGTGCCAGCAGCAAAACCTTTACAGGGGTCGTAGACACTGAAGCTTTCTTT

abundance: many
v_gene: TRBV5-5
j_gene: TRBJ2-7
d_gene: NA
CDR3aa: CASSLTEPFYEQYF
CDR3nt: TGTGCCAGCAGCTTGACGGAACCCTTTTACGAGCAGTACTTC

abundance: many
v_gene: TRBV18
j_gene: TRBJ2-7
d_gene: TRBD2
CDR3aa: CASSPAGVTYEQYF
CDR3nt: TGTGCCAGCTCACCAGCGGGGGTTACCTACGAGCAGTACTTC

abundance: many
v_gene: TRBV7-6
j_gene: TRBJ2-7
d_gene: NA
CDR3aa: CASSLQGGTYEQYF
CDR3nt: TGTGCCAGCAGCCTGCAGGGGGGGACCTACGAGCAGTACTTC

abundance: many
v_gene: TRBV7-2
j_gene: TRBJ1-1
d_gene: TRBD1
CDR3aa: CASSLRTGLNTEAFF
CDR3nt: TGTGCCAGCAGCTTGAGGACAGGGCTGAACACTGAAGCTTTCTTT

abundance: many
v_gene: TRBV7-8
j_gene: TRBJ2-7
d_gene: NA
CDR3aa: CASSLEGRDEQYF
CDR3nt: TGTGCCAGCAGCTTAGAAGGGCGGGACGAGCAGTACTTC

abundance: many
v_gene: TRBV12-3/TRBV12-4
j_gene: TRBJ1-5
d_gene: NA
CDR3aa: CASTLGQRNQPQHF
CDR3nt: TGTGCCAGCACTTTAGGCCAGCGTAATCAGCCCCAGCATTTT

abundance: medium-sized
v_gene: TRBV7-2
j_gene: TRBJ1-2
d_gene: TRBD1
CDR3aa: CASNRRQGASGYTF
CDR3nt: TGTGCCAGCAATCGTCGGCAGGGGGCATCTGGCTACACCTTC

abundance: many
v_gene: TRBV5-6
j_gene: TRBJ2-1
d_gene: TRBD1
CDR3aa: CASSWGQGISNEQFF
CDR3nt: TGTGCCAGCAGCTGGGGACAGGGGATCTCCAATGAGCAGTTCTTC

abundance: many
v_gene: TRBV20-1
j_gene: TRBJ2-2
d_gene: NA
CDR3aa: CSARVEITGELFF
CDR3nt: TGCAGTGCTAGGGTTGAAATCACCGGGGAGCTGTTTTTT

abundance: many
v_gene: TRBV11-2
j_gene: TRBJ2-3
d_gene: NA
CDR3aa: CASSYLSRTVRSTDTQYF
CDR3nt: TGTGCCAGCAGTTATTTATCACGAACAGTCAGGTCCACAGATACGCAGTATTTT

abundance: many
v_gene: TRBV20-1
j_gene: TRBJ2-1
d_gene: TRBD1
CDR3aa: CSARDPDRGLYNEQFF
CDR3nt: TGCAGTGCTAGAGATCCGGACAGGGGGCTTTACAATGAGCAGTTCTTC

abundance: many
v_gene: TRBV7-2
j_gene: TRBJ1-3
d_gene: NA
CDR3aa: CASSLASQGTNTIYF
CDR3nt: TGTGCCAGCAGCTTAGCAAGTCAGGGAACAAACACCATATATTTT

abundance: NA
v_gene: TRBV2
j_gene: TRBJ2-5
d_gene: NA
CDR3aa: CASKVLGAREIQYF
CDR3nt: TGTGCCAGCAAGGTTCTCGGGGCCCGGGAGATCCAGTACTTC

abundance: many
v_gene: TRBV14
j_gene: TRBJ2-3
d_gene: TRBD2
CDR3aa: CASSQGDYFPDTQYF
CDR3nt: TGTGCCAGCAGCCAAGGGGACTATTTTCCGGATACGCAGTATTTT

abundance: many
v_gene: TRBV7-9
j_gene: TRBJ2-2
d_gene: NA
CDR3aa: CASSPTLTGELFF
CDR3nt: TGTGCCAGCAGTCCTACCCTGACCGGGGAGCTGTTTTTT

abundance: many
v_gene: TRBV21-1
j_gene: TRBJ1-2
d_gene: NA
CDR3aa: CASSKVDGVGCGYTF
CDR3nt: TGTGCCAGCAGCAAAGTTGACGGGGTGGGGTGTGGCTACACCTTC

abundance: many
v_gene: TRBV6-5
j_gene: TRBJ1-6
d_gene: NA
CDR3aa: CASSKDQRINNSPLHF
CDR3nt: TGTGCCAGCAGTAAAGACCAAAGGATAAATAATTCACCCCTCCACTTT

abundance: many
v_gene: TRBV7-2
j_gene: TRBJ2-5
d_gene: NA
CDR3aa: CASSRKETQYF
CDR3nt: TGTGCCAGCAGCAGGAAAGAGACCCAGTACTTC

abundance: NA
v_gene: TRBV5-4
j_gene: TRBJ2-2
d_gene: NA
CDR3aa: CASSPESGHGELFF
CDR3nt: TGTGCCAGCAGCCCTGAGAGCGGGCACGGGGAGCTGTTTTTT

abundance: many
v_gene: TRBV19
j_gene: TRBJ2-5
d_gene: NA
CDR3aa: CASSIGGTQETQYF
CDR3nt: TGTGCCAGTAGTATAGGAGGCACCCAAGAGACCCAGTACTTC

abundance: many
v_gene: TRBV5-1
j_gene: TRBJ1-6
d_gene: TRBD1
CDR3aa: CASSLEGALSSPLHF
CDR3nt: TGCGCCAGCAGCTTGGAGGGGGCGTTAAGTTCACCCCTCCACTTT

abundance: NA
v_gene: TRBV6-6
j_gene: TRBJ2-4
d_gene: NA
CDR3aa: CASSYSRGRSDIQYF
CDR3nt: TGTGCCAGCAGTTACTCTCGGGGGCGAAGTGACATTCAGTACTTC

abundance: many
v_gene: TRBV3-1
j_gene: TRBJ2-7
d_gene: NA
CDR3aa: CASSQDLSEQYF
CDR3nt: TGTGCCAGCAGCCAAGATCTGAGCGAGCAGTACTTC

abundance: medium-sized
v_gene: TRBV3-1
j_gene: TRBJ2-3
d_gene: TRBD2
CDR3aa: CASSQDGLAGGASTDTQYF
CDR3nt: TGTGCCAGCAGCCAAGATGGACTAGCGGGGGGGGCAAGCACAGATACGCAGTATTTT

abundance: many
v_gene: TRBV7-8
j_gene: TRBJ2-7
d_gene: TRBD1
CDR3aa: CASSSWDRGLYEQYF
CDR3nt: TGTGCCAGCAGCTCTTGGGACAGGGGGCTATACGAGCAGTACTTC

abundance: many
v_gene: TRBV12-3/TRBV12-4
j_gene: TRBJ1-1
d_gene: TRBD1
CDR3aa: CASTPDRGMNTEAFF
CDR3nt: TGTGCCAGCACCCCGGACAGGGGTATGAACACTGAAGCTTTCTTT

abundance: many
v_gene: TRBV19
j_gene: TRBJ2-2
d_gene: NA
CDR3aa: CASRSSPAGGELFF
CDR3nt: TGTGCCAGTAGAAGTAGCCCCGCCGGCGGGGAGCTGTTTTTT

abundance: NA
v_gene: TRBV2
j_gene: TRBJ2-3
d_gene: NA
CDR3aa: CASSPDRPSPRDTQYF
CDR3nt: TGTGCCAGCAGTCCCGACAGACCTTCACCAAGAGATACGCAGTATTTT

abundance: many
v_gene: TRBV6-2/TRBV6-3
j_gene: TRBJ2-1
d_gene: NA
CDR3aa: CASSRDRDLREQFF
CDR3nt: TGTGCCAGCAGTCGGGACCGCGACCTGCGTGAGCAGTTCTTC

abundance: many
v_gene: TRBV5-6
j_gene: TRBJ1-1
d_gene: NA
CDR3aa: CASSLMGGRDTEAFF
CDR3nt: TGTGCCAGCAGCTTGATGGGGGGGCGCGACACTGAAGCTTTCTTT

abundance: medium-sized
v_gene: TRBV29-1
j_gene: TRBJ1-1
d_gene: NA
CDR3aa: CSGSTGTGGAFF
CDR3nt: TGCAGCGGGTCTACGGGGACCGGGGGAGCTTTCTTT

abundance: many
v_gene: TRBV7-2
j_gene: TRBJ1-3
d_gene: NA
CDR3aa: CASSPQGNTIYF
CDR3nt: TGTGCCAGCAGCCCCCAGGGAAACACCATATATTTT

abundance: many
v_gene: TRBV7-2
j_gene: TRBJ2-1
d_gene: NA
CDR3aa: CASSLAGPREQFF
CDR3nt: TGTGCCAGCAGCTTGGCCGGTCCCCGGGAGCAGTTCTTC

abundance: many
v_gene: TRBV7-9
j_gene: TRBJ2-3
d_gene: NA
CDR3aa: CASSFGTADTQYF
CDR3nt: TGTGCCAGCAGCTTCGGGACGGCCGATACGCAGTATTTT

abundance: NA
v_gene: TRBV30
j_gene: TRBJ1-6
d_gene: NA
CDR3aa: CAWSPPLHF
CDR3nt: TGTGCCTGGAGCCCCCCCCTCCACTTT

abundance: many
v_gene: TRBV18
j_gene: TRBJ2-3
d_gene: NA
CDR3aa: CASSPLRGASYF
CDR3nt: TGTGCCAGCTCACCCCTCCGGGGGGCTTCGTATTTT

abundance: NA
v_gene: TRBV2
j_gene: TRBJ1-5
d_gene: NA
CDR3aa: CASRKAVGSNQPQHF
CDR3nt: TGTGCCAGCAGGAAAGCGGTAGGGAGCAATCAGCCCCAGCATTTT

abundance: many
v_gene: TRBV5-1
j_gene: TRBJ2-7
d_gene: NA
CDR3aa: CASSYIPYEQYF
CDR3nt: TGCGCCAGCAGCTATATCCCCTACGAGCAGTACTTC

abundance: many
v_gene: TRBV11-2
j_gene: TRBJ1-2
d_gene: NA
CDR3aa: CASSLGQTAGYTF
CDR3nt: TGTGCCAGCAGCTTAGGGCAGACCGCGGGCTACACCTTC

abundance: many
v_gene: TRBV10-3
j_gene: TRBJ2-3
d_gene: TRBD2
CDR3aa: CAISEQLAGTDTQYF
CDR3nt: TGTGCCATCAGTGAACAACTAGCGGGGACAGATACGCAGTATTTT

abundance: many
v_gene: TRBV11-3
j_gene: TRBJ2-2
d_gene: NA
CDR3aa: CASSPTGTGELFF
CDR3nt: TGTGCCAGCAGTCCAACGGGGACCGGGGAGCTGTTTTTT

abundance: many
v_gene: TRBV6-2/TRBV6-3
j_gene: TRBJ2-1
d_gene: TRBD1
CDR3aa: CATQTGGRHEQFF
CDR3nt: TGTGCCACCCAGACAGGGGGGAGGCATGAGCAGTTCTTC